A single sample gave rise to the 22 T cell receptor beta chains below, sequenced in a study of T-cell memory formation after mild COVID-19. TCRdb ran MiXCR on the 5' RACE reads and lists one entry per CDR3 protein. The sample consists of hundreds of thousands of distinct CDR3 sequences, roughly 22% of them appearing once. Sequencing was performed on PBMCs or a T cell subset sorted from them (not recorded which). The source of these receptors is an adult woman who had mild COVID-19 (a few samples of this study predate the infection). Cell type and time point are not known.

There are a few counts of this clonotype. The chain couples TRBV18 to TRBJ1-2; 9 bases are a match to TRBD1. V shed 2 bases and J 8 bases; nucleotides not matched to a gene: 9. The germline V gene has CDR1 KGHSH and CDR2 LQKENI. CDR3 length: 15 residues. CDR3 residues: CASSPVGQGLRGYTF. In DNA form, the CDR3 reads TGTGCCAGCTCACCAGTCGGACAGGGGCTGAGAGGCTACACCTTC.

This clonotype was picked up a small number of times. The genes are TRBV4-1 and TRBJ2-1; perhaps TRBD1 as D (6 bases). Germline assignment: CDR1 MGHRA and CDR2 YSYEKL. V lost 4 bases and J lost 2, with 18 bases in between. This CDR3 spans 17 amino acids. This chain's CDR3 is CASSPAGPGTPYNEQFF. The CDR3, as DNA: TGCGCCAGCAGCCCGGCAGGCCCGGGGACACCCTACAATGAGCAGTTCTTC.

The sample holds a few counts of this clonotype. The rearrangement links TRBV12-3 or TRBV12-4 to TRBJ2-7; the D is unclear. CDR3 size: 15 residues. V was clipped by 3 bases and J by 6 bases, with 18 bases between them. The CDR3 bases are TGTGCCAGCAGTTTCCTAGGGTTGGTGGTTTCCGAGCAGTACTTC. Encoded protein: CASSFLGLVVSEQYF.

This chain connects TRBV11-1 to TRBJ1-1; D is unresolved. CDR1 is SGHAT, CDR2 FQDESV, per germline (reference sequence). This CDR3 has 16 amino acids. Trimming pared 5 bases from V and 2 bases from J, leaving 18 bases between. The DNA of the CDR3 is TGTGCCAGCAGCCCGAGGCGGGGATTGTTAAACACTGAAGCTTTCTTT. This gives the protein CASSPRRGLLNTEAFF.

This chain links TRBV7-3 with TRBJ2-3; perhaps D is TRBD1 or TRBD2 (5 bases each). CDR1 is SGHTA and CDR2 is FQGTGA in the germline V gene. CDR3 length: 13 residues. V lost 4 bases and J 4 bases, leaving 9 bases between the germline ends. The CDR3 loop reads CASSWGNSDTQYF. The DNA of the CDR3 is TGTGCCAGCAGCTGGGGGAACTCAGATACGCAGTATTTT.

This chain connects TRBV30 to TRBJ2-7; D could derive from TRBD1 or TRBD2 (6 bases each). Germline V lookup: CDR1 GTSNPN, CDR2 SVGIG (reference sequence). The CDR3 extends over 14 amino acids. V was clipped by 0 bases and J by 5 bases, with 14 bases between them. For the CDR3, the DNA is TGTGCCTGGAGTGTGGGCCAGGGGAGGCACGAGCAGTACTTC. Protein sequence: CAWSVGQGRHEQYF. The full variable domain, completed using reference TRBV30 and TRBJ2-7, is SQTIHQWPATLVQPVGSPLSLECTVEGTSNPNLYWYRQAAGRGLQLLFYSVGIGQISSEVPQNLSASRPQDRQFILSSKKLLLSDSGFYLCAWSVGQGRHEQYFGPGTRLTVT.

This clonotype has a handful of counts. The rearrangement uses TRBV20-1 and TRBJ2-1; 8 bases map to TRBD2. V gave up 1 base and J gave up 8 bases; unmatched junction bases: 19. The length of the CDR3 is 18 residues. Germline lookup yields CDR1 DFQATT and CDR2 SNEGSKA (reference sequence). The CDR3 reads CSARGGSSGVVVADEQFF. The CDR3 region has the DNA TGCAGTGCTAGAGGTGGGAGTAGCGGGGTGGTCGTTGCGGATGAGCAGTTCTTC.

As for this clonotype: One end of the junction varies from germline; a read error may be responsible. The chain recombines TRBV7-9 with TRBJ2-7, with 7 bases that match TRBD2. CDR1 and CDR2 from the germline V gene are SEHNR and FQNEAQ (reference sequence). The CDR3 extends over 14 amino acids. As DNA, the CDR3 is TGTGCCAGCAGCCTCGCGGCGGGTGAACCGGGACTATGCTTC. Translated, it gives CASSLAAGEPGLCF.

This clonotype was seen a handful of times. V gene TRBV7-9 combines with J gene TRBJ2-1, with D possibly TRBD2 on 6 matching bases. Germline CDR1 and CDR2: SEHNR and FQNEAQ (reference sequence). CDR3 length: 17 amino acids. Trimming shortened V by 8 bases and J by 10 bases, and 30 bases separated the two germline ends. CDR3 nucleotide sequence: TGTGCCAGCCGCGCGAAGGTAGCGGCAGCGCGAGGGGAGGAGCAGTTCTTC. It specifies CASRAKVAAARGEEQFF.

The CDR3 here is CASSWAGDQPQHF. The CDR3, as DNA: TGCGCCAGCAGCTGGGCCGGGGACCAGCCCCAGCATTTT. The chain recombines TRBV5-1 with TRBJ1-5; D is perhaps TRBD1 (5 bases). This CDR3 region has 13 residues. Germline assignment: CDR1 SGHRS and CDR2 YFSETQ. The germline V and J ends were trimmed by 3 bases and 7 bases, with 11 bases remaining between them.

This clonotype was seen more than once but under ten times. The chain couples TRBV25-1 to TRBJ2-4; D assignment may be TRBD1 or TRBD2 (7 bases each). CDR1 MGHDK and CDR2 SYGVNS come from the germline V gene. The CDR3 is 14 residues long. V lost 5 bases and J lost 9, with 17 bases in between. CDR3 nucleotides: TGTGCCAGCAGTAACCAGGGGGGGGGTGGCATTCAGTACTTC. Its protein is CASSNQGGGGIQYF.

This clonotype was counted a few times. This chain connects TRBV20-1 to TRBJ2-1, with 10 bases lining up with TRBD2. This CDR3 comprises 12 residues. Trimming at V came to 3 bases and at J to 9 bases, leaving 2 bases not matched to a gene. CDR1 and CDR2 from the germline V gene are DFQATT and SNEGSKA (reference sequence). The CDR3 region is CSARASGSEQFF. The CDR3 nucleotides are TGCAGTGCTAGGGCTAGCGGGAGTGAGCAGTTCTTC.

This clonotype was recorded at least ten times. The CDR3 protein is CAWSWDPGNTEAFF. The CDR3 nucleotides are TGTGCCTGGAGTTGGGACCCCGGAAACACTGAAGCTTTCTTT. The chain combines TRBV30 with TRBJ1-1; D is perhaps TRBD1 (5 bases). V gave up 2 bases and J gave up 2 bases, with 12 bases separating them. The CDR3 has 14 residues. Per germline, CDR1 GTSNPN and CDR2 SVGIG (reference sequence).

The J gene is TRBJ2-5, the V gene TRBV7-9, with D uncertain. V shed 5 bases and J shed 6 bases, with 7 bases lying between them. This CDR3 is 11 amino acids long. Germline V gene lookup returns CDR1 SEHNR and CDR2 FQNEAQ (reference sequence). CDR3 nucleotides: TGTGCCAGCAGCGACGAGAAGACCCAGTACTTC. This translates into CASSDEKTQYF.

This clonotype was observed a few times. This rearrangement joins TRBV6-6 to TRBJ1-1, with D possibly being TRBD1 (5 bases). V lost 2 bases to trimming and J lost 11 bases, with 9 bases between them. Looked up from germline, CDR1 is MNHNY and CDR2 is SVGAGI (reference sequence). The CDR3 loop spans 11 amino acids. The CDR3: CASSYDRRAFF. In DNA form, the CDR3 reads TGTGCCAGCAGTTACGACAGACGGGCTTTCTTT.

The chain has TRBV7-6 and TRBJ2-5; the D is unclear. CDR1 and CDR2 (germline): SGHVS, FNYEAQ. V lost 1 base and J 3 bases, leaving 9 bases between the germline ends. The CDR3 loop spans 14 amino acids. The CDR3 sequence: CASSLEASEETQYF. The CDR3 DNA follows: TGTGCCAGCAGCTTAGAGGCGTCAGAAGAGACCCAGTACTTC.

The table lists this clonotype with a few counts. The chain is built from TRBV27 and TRBJ2-5, with TRBD2 matching over 12 bases. With V trimmed by 6 bases and J by 0 bases, 8 bases remained unmatched. Germline CDR1 MNHEY, CDR2 SMNVEV (reference sequence). CDR3 length equals 17 residues. CDR3 protein: CASSLLRTSGNQETQYF. The CDR3 nucleotides are TGTGCCAGCAGCCTACTTCGGACTAGCGGGAACCAAGAGACCCAGTACTTC.

This clonotype has more than one count but fewer than ten. The rearrangement joins TRBV29-1 to TRBJ1-2; D is ambiguous. Per the germline V gene, CDR1 is SQVTM and CDR2 is ANQGSEA. The CDR3 loop spans 13 amino acids. V lost 6 bases, J lost 0 bases, and 11 bases lay in between. CDR3 region: CSVPTRTNYGYTF. The CDR3 nucleotides are TGCAGCGTACCGACGAGGACTAACTATGGCTACACCTTC.

This clonotype came up a few times. The gene calls are TRBV6-5 and TRBJ1-3, with 7 bases identical to TRBD1. The CDR3 covers 16 residues. Germline assignment: CDR1 MNHEY and CDR2 SVGAGI. V lost 6 bases, J lost 0 bases, and 8 bases stayed unmatched. In DNA form, the CDR3 reads TGTGCCAGCAGACGAACAGGGGCCGGCTCTGGAAACACCATATATTTT. Translating it yields CASRRTGAGSGNTIYF.

The chain carries TRBV4-1 and TRBJ1-1; D is possibly TRBD1 (5 bases). Germline V CDR1 and CDR2: MGHRA, YSYEKL. The CDR3 has 16 amino acids. Trimming shortened V by 4 bases and J by 0 bases, and 15 bases separated the two germline ends. CDR3 sequence reads: CASSPPSMGVNTEAFF. CDR3 in DNA: TGCGCCAGCAGCCCCCCCAGTATGGGGGTGAACACTGAAGCTTTCTTT.

This chain links TRBV7-9 with TRBJ2-2, with D unresolved. This CDR3 has 16 amino acids. V lost 2 bases and J 0 bases, leaving 10 bases between the germline ends. CDR1 is SEHNR, CDR2 FQNEAQ, per germline (reference sequence). The CDR3 is CASSLFPVSNTGELFF. CDR3 sequence (DNA): TGTGCCAGCAGCTTATTTCCGGTCTCGAACACCGGGGAGCTGTTTTTT.

This clonotype was detected only a few times. The chain carries TRBV4-3 and TRBJ2-3, with a possible D match to TRBD2 (5 bases). The CDR3 consists of 15 residues. The V gene's germline CDR1 is LGHNA and CDR2 YSLEER. Trimming pared 3 bases from V and 5 bases from J, leaving 15 bases between. CDR3 residues: CASSHLGVGEDTQYF. In DNA form, the CDR3 reads TGCGCCAGCAGCCATTTGGGAGTCGGAGAAGATACGCAGTATTTT.